The 15 T cell receptor beta chains below were found in one sample sequenced in a study of cytomegalovirus exposure and HLA in healthy donors. The PCR ran on 60 Vbeta and 13 Jbeta primers. The assay was immunoSEQ multiplex PCR, and TCRdb's table has in-frame clones only and misses some. The sample gives over 70,000 clones, 70% to 90% of which show up once; 2% to 2.5% is in the top ten. Sequences were obtained from PBMCs. The receptors come from a man aged 18-30 years in good health and CMV-seronegative.

This chain uses TRBV7-9 with TRBJ2-1, with D possibly matching TRBD2 (6 bases). This CDR3 comprises 13 residues. Per germline, CDR1 SEHNR and CDR2 FQNEAQ (reference sequence). V was shortened by 5 bases and J by 5 bases, with 10 bases between the two germline ends. CDR3 DNA: TGTGCCAGCAGCCCCCCGGGGGACAATGAGCAGTTCTTC. Translated: CASSPPGDNEQFF.

The chain recombines TRBV6-5 with TRBJ1-1, with 9 positions matching TRBD1. Losses at the gene ends were 0 bases for V and 4 bases for J; bases not matched to a gene: 3. Germline V gives CDR1 MNHEY, CDR2 SVGAGI. CDR3 length: 15 residues. CDR3: CASSYSGTGLTEAFF. CDR3 coding DNA: TGTGCCAGCAGTTACTCCGGGACAGGGCTCACTGAAGCTTTCTTT.

This clone was observed once. The identical CDR3 is also encoded by other nucleotide sequences in the sample. The chain combines TRBV4-2 with TRBJ2-1; 10 nucleotides agree with TRBD2. J was trimmed by 5 bases and V by 4 bases; bases with no gene match: 5. The CDR3 loop spans 15 amino acids. Germline V CDR1 and CDR2: LGHNA, YNFKEQ. For the CDR3, the DNA is TGTGCCAGCAGCCCGCTAGCGGGGGCCAACAATGAGCAGTTCTTC. This gives the protein CASSPLAGANNEQFF.

V and J are TRBV9 and TRBJ1-4, with 9 bases lining up with TRBD1. The junction had 8 bases not matched to a gene; V was cut back by 4 bases and J by 7 bases. The CDR3 is 15 amino acids. Per the germline V gene, CDR1 is SGDLS and CDR2 is YYNGEE. The CDR3 is CASSITGQGGEKLFF. The CDR3 DNA is TGTGCCAGCAGCATAACGGGACAGGGTGGTGAAAAACTGTTTTTT.

The chain joins TRBV6-4 to TRBJ1-1; 9 positions agree with TRBD1. The length of the CDR3 is 13 residues. Germline V lookup: CDR1 MRHNA, CDR2 SNTAGT. The V segment lost 7 bases and the J segment 9 bases; nucleotides outside the gene matches: 9. The chain's CDR3 is CASKKTGTGQAFF. The DNA for the CDR3 is TGTGCCAGCAAAAAAACCGGGACAGGGCAAGCTTTCTTT.

V gene TRBV9 combines with J gene TRBJ1-6, with no clear D. The V end lost 4 bases, the J end lost 2 bases, and 16 bases lay between the germline ends. This CDR3 region has 17 residues. Germline CDR1 and CDR2: SGDLS and YYNGEE. CDR3 DNA: TGTGCCAGCAGCCCGAGAGGATCGGAAACCTATAATTCACCCCTCCACTTT. Protein product: CASSPRGSETYNSPLHF.

J is TRBJ1-6 and V is TRBV19; 12 bases agree with TRBD1. The germline CDR1 and CDR2 sequences are LNHDA and SQIVND (reference sequence). J gave up 9 bases and V 4 bases, and 10 bases lay outside the gene matches. The CDR3 sequence is 17 residues long. The CDR3 region has the DNA TGTGCCAGTAGTACCATCTCCGGGACAGGGGGCAGTTCACCCCTCCACTTT. The encoded protein is CASSTISGTGGSSPLHF.

In its sample, this clone was seen a few times. The rearrangement uses TRBV5-1 and TRBJ2-1, with 14 bases identical to TRBD2. The CDR3 has 18 residues. V trimming: 1 base; J trimming: 6 bases; junction bases outside the gene matches: 9. Germline CDR1 reads SGHRS; CDR2 reads YFSETQ. The DNA of the CDR3 is TGCGCCAGCAGCTTGAGGGGACTAGCGGGGGCCTACTTCAATGAGCAGTTCTTC. It specifies CASSLRGLAGAYFNEQFF.

This chain uses TRBV13 with TRBJ1-1; no clear D. The germline V gene has CDR1 PRHDT and CDR2 FYEKMQ (reference sequence). The CDR3 runs to 13 residues. V lost 2 bases and J 1 base, leaving 5 bases between the germline ends. CDR3 amino acids: CASSLQANTEAFF. CDR3 DNA: TGTGCCAGCAGCTTACAGGCGAACACTGAAGCTTTCTTT. Based on the CDR3 plus reference TRBV13 and TRBJ1-1, the full variable domain is AAGVIQSPRHLIKEKRETATLKCYPIPRHDTVYWYQQGPGQDPQFLISFYEKMQSDKGSIPDRFSAQQFSDYHSELNMSSLELGDSALYFCASSLQANTEAFFGQGTRLTVV.

The chain employs TRBV5-1 and TRBJ2-3, with D perhaps TRBD2 (5 bases). The CDR3 covers 15 residues. Per the germline V gene, CDR1 is SGHRS and CDR2 is YFSETQ. Trimming removed 0 bases from V and 8 bases from J, with 16 bases in between. For the CDR3, the DNA is TGCGCCAGCAGCTTGGAACTGGCGACTAAAGGTACGCAGTATTTT. Translated: CASSLELATKGTQYF.

V and J are TRBV6-4 and TRBJ2-7, with 10 bases fitting TRBD1. Germline V gene sequence: CDR1 MRHNA, CDR2 SNTAGT. The V segment lost 3 bases and the J segment 0 bases; nucleotides outside the gene matches: 2. The CDR3 sequence is 15 residues long. The CDR3 here is CASSEGQGSSYEQYF. CDR3 DNA sequence: TGTGCCAGCAGTGAGGGACAGGGGAGCTCCTACGAGCAGTACTTC.

The chain carries TRBV5-4 and TRBJ2-1, with 9 nucleotides matching TRBD1. Germline V gene lookup returns CDR1 SGHNT and CDR2 YYREEE (reference sequence). The CDR3 sequence is 14 residues long. Trimming at V came to 1 base and at J to 7 bases, leaving 3 bases not matched to a gene. This chain's CDR3 is CASSLTGGINEQFF. CDR3 DNA sequence: TGTGCCAGCAGCTTGACAGGGGGCATAAATGAGCAGTTCTTC.

The genes are TRBV2 and TRBJ2-5; 8 bases line up with TRBD1. The CDR3 loop spans 17 amino acids. J was trimmed by 5 bases and V by 3 bases; bases with no gene match: 14. Germline V gives CDR1 SNHLY, CDR2 FYNNEI. CDR3 nucleotide sequence: TGTGCCAGCAGTGAGTTGCCAGGGGGCAGACGGAGGGAGACCCAGTACTTC. It translates to CASSELPGGRRRETQYF.

This chain joins TRBV19 and TRBJ2-7, with D perhaps TRBD1 (6 bases). Germline assignment: CDR1 LNHDA and CDR2 SQIVND (reference sequence). The V end was cut by 3 bases, the J end by 7 bases, with 22 bases between. CDR3 length: 16 amino acids. CDR3 DNA sequence: TGTGCCAGTAGTATCTCTGGGACACCCCCGTTCCTTGAGCAGTACTTC. Protein: CASSISGTPPFLEQYF.

The chain employs TRBV19 and TRBJ2-1, with 7 bases that match TRBD1. V lost 0 bases and J lost 4; bases outside the gene matches: 12. The germline gives CDR1 LNHDA, CDR2 SQIVND (reference sequence). This CDR3 has 18 residues. CDR3 in DNA: TGTGCCAGTAGTATAGACAGGACAGGAGTCCCTTTATACAATGAGCAGTTCTTC. Translation gives CASSIDRTGVPLYNEQFF.